The 14 T cell receptor beta chains below all came from one sample that was sequenced in a study of blood T cell repertoires in COVID-19 (dated by TCRdb to between 2020 and 2021). The method was the immunoSEQ multiplex PCR assay. TCRdb took over this immuneACCESS table, retaining in-frame rearrangements with V and J assigned. Such tables are incomplete; in checked studies, under half of the missing clones stem from an unresolved V gene, and the remainder is unexplained. The sample table holds 250,000 or so clones, of which around nine tenths were seen once. Jointly, the top ten make up approximately 8.2% of the sample. The sample comprised peripheral blood. All receptors derive from a man in his forties or fifties with active or convalescent COVID-19.

The chain joins TRBV5-5 to TRBJ1-2; 9 nucleotides align to TRBD1. The CDR3 runs to 16 residues. The germline gives CDR1 SGHKS, CDR2 YYEKEE (reference sequence). V was clipped by 0 bases and J by 5 bases; unmatched bases: 8. The CDR3 sequence: CASSLGTGAVGYGYTF. As DNA, the CDR3 is TGTGCCAGCAGCTTGGGGACAGGGGCCGTGGGGTATGGCTACACCTTC. Filled out from reference TRBV5-5 and TRBJ1-2, the complete variable domain reads DAGVTQSPTHLIKTRGQQVTLRCSPISGHKSVSWYQQVLGQGPQFIFQYYEKEERGRGNFPDRFSARQFPNYSSELNVNALLLGDSALYLCASSLGTGAVGYGYTFGSGTRLTVV.

The chain joins TRBV20-1 to TRBJ2-3; the D gene is possibly TRBD2 (5 bases). Trimming took off 3 bases at V and 1 base at J, with 14 bases between the two ends. This CDR3 is built from 15 residues. Germline CDR1 reads DFQATT; CDR2 reads SNEGSKA (reference sequence). The CDR3 spells CSASGGRGGTDTQYF. The CDR3 nucleotides are TGCAGTGCTAGTGGTGGGAGAGGTGGCACAGATACGCAGTATTTT.

The chain combines TRBV7-6 with TRBJ1-3; unclear D gene. V was trimmed by 0 bases and J by 8 bases, leaving 17 bases between them. Germline assignment: CDR1 SGHVS and CDR2 FNYEAQ. This CDR3 has 16 amino acids. The CDR3 DNA sequence: TGTGCCAGCAGCTTAGCCGGGATAGAGGCAGCGGACACCATATATTTT. Translation gives CASSLAGIEAADTIYF. The full variable domain, its missing parts supplied by reference TRBV7-6 and TRBJ1-3, is GAGVSQSPRYKVTKRGQDVALRCDPISGHVSLYWYRQALGQGPEFLTYFNYEAQQDKSGLPNDRFSAERPEGSISTLTIQRTEQRDSAMYRCASSLAGIEAADTIYFGEGSWLTVV.

The chain uses TRBV2 and TRBJ2-7, with TRBD2 matching over 9 bases. Germline V gives CDR1 SNHLY, CDR2 FYNNEI. The CDR3 is 15 amino acids. V dropped 3 bases and J dropped 2; count of bases not matched to a gene: 5. The CDR3 nucleotides are TGTGCCAGCAGTGATCGGCTAGCGGGGACCTACGAGCAGTACTTC. This codes for CASSDRLAGTYEQYF.

The J gene is TRBJ2-5, the V gene TRBV7-9; D uncertain. The CDR3 runs to 14 residues. Germline CDR1 reads SEHNR; CDR2 reads FQNEAQ (reference sequence). V dropped 5 bases and J dropped 5 bases, with 15 bases sitting between them. The CDR3 DNA reads as TGTGCCAGCAGCCGCCCCTTTAGGCGGGAGACCCAGTACTTC. It encodes CASSRPFRRETQYF. Variable domain in full (rest from reference TRBV7-9 and TRBJ2-5): DTGVSQNPRHKITKRGQNVTFRCDPISEHNRLYWYRQTLGQGPEFLTYFQNEAQLEKSRLLSDRFSAERPKGSFSTLEIQRTEQGDSAMYLCASSRPFRRETQYFGPGTRLLVL.

This chain joins TRBV24-1 and TRBJ2-1; 9 bases agree with TRBD1. The V gene's germline CDR1 is KGHDR and CDR2 SFDVKD. The CDR3 is 17 residues long. With 2 bases clipped from V and 3 bases from J, the junction kept 7 bases outside the gene matches. The CDR3 here is CATSDSPGQGNYNEQFF. In nucleotides, the CDR3 is TGTGCCACCAGTGATTCCCCGGGACAGGGAAACTACAATGAGCAGTTCTTC.

There are a few counts of this clone. The gene calls are TRBV3-1 (or the pseudogene TRBV3-2) and TRBJ2-7; D is undetermined. In germline, CDR1 is LGHDT, CDR2 YNNKEL (reference sequence). The V end was cut by 5 bases, the J end by 2 bases, with 16 bases between. This CDR3 has 15 residues. The CDR3 spells CASSESLGDTYEQYF. CDR3 sequence (DNA): TGTGCCAGCAGCGAGAGTTTGGGCGACACCTACGAGCAGTACTTC.

The chain recombines TRBV2 with TRBJ1-2; D gene uncertain. Between the trimmed V and J ends, which lost 5 bases and 0 bases, there was a span of 10 bases. The CDR3 length is 14 residues. CDR1 is SNHLY and CDR2 is FYNNEI in the germline V gene. The CDR3 spells CASSLRYTNYGYTF. The CDR3 DNA reads TGTGCCAGCAGTTTACGATACACTAACTATGGCTACACCTTC.

A single count supports this clone. The J gene is TRBJ1-2, the V gene TRBV5-6; 7 bases fit TRBD1. The CDR3 runs to 13 residues. Germline loops: CDR1 SGHDT, CDR2 YYEEEE. V shed 5 bases, J shed 7 bases, and the junction held 8 bases outside the gene matches. In DNA, the CDR3 is TGTGCCAGCAGGGAAGGGACAGTCGGTGGCTACACCTTC. Translating gives CASREGTVGGYTF.

This clone showed up just a few times. The chain joins TRBV28 to TRBJ1-6; 12 bases agree with TRBD1. The junction had 8 bases not matched to a gene; V was cut back by 5 bases and J by 9 bases. The length of the CDR3 is 16 residues. Germline V gives CDR1 MDHEN, CDR2 SYDVKM. The CDR3 DNA follows: TGTGCCAGCAGTCCCGGGACAGGGGGCTGGGGTTCACCCCTCCACTTT. Protein: CASSPGTGGWGSPLHF.

The chain couples TRBV7-8 to TRBJ1-1; no reliable D call. The CDR3 spans 13 residues. Germline CDR1 reads SGHVS; CDR2 reads FQNEAQ. V was clipped by 5 bases and J by 11 bases, with 18 bases between them. CDR3 bases: TGTGCCAGCAGCCTGGGGAGCCCGGCGGGGGCTTTCTTT. Its translation is CASSLGSPAGAFF. The complete variable domain, with remaining parts taken from reference TRBV7-8 and TRBJ1-1, reads GAGVSQSPRYKVAKRGQDVALRCDPISGHVSLFWYQQALGQGPEFLTYFQNEAQLDKSGLPSDRFFAERPEGSVSTLKIQRTQQEDSAVYLCASSLGSPAGAFFGQGTRLTVV.

J is TRBJ1-2 and V is TRBV5-5, with D possibly being TRBD1 (5 bases). Germline V CDR1 and CDR2: SGHKS, YYEKEE (reference sequence). V lost 1 base and J 7 bases, leaving 14 bases between the germline ends. CDR3 length: 14 amino acids. CDR3 sequence (DNA): TGTGCCAGCAGCTTGAAGTCAGGGTTCGGTGGCTACACCTTC. Translated: CASSLKSGFGGYTF.

The chain is built from TRBV6-6 and TRBJ2-5, with 7 bases identical to TRBD1. Germline V gene sequence: CDR1 MNHNY, CDR2 SVGAGI (reference sequence). The CDR3 spans 13 residues. J was trimmed by 4 bases and V by 7 bases; bases with no gene match: 6. The CDR3 DNA follows: TGTGCCAGCACTTGGTACAGGGGAGAGACCCAGTACTTC. Protein: CASTWYRGETQYF.

V gene TRBV7-2 combines with J gene TRBJ1-4; D call uncertain. Germline CDR1 is SGHTA and CDR2 is FQGNSA. Trimming took 1 base from V and 0 from J, leaving 9 bases between them. This CDR3 contains 16 residues. CDR3 DNA: TGTGCCAGCAGCTTAGTTTCAGTTGCAACTAATGAAAAACTGTTTTTT. Its translation: CASSLVSVATNEKLFF.